What follows are 30 T cell receptor beta chains derived from one specimen sequenced in a study of identical twins. MiXCR was run by TCRdb on the 5' RACE reads, yielding one entry per CDR3 protein. The data show more than 1.5 million distinct CDR3 sequences, with about 32% seen just once and 0.27% held by the top ten. The sequencing sample was made of cord blood. These TCRs come from a newborn girl in good health.

With respect to this clonotype: A much larger clone differs by one base, so this may be a read error. The genes are TRBV28 and TRBJ2-3; TRBD2 matches at 11 bases. Per the germline V gene, CDR1 is MDHEN and CDR2 is SYDVKM. The CDR3 extends over 15 amino acids. The CDR3 protein is CASSSTSGMGDTRYF. CDR3 in DNA: TGTGCCAGCAGTTCGACTAGCGGGATGGGAGATACGCGGTATTTT.

This clonotype was counted only a few times. The rearrangement links TRBV29-1 to TRBJ2-3; possibly TRBD2 for D (6 bases). The CDR3 length is 15 residues. Germline CDR1 and CDR2: SQVTM and ANQGSEA. Trimming took 6 bases from V and 0 from J, leaving 16 bases between them. CDR3 in amino acids: CSVTGLSSSTDTQYF. Here the CDR3 DNA reads TGCAGCGTAACGGGACTCTCATCTAGCACAGATACGCAGTATTTT.

This clonotype was observed many times. The chain couples TRBV28 to TRBJ2-7; the D gene is possibly TRBD2 (6 bases). Trimming cost V 6 bases and J 3 bases, with 15 bases left between them. The CDR3 spans 14 residues. Looked up from germline, CDR1 is MDHEN and CDR2 is SYDVKM. CDR3: CASSPLGGGYEQYF. In DNA form, the CDR3 reads TGTGCCAGCAGCCCCTTGGGAGGAGGCTACGAGCAGTACTTC. Supplemented by reference TRBV28 and TRBJ2-7, the full variable domain reads DVKVTQSSRYLVKRTGEKVFLECVQDMDHENMFWYRQDPGLGLRLIYFSYDVKMKEKGDIPEGYSVSREKKERFSLILESASTNQTSMYLCASSPLGGGYEQYFGPGTRLTVT.

V usage is TRBV14 and J usage is TRBJ1-1; unclear D gene. CDR1 and CDR2 (germline): SGHDN, FVKESK. V was clipped by 3 bases and J by 4 bases, with 15 bases between them. The CDR3 contains 15 residues. The CDR3 sequence is CASSHLSGVPTEAFF. As DNA, the CDR3 is TGTGCCAGCAGCCACCTAAGTGGGGTCCCCACTGAAGCTTTCTTT.

The chain joins TRBV20-1 to TRBJ1-2, with a weak D call TRBD1 (5 bases). Germline loops: CDR1 DFQATT, CDR2 SNEGSKA (reference sequence). The CDR3 runs to 13 residues. Trimming took off 3 bases at V and 3 bases at J, with 11 bases between the two ends. This chain's CDR3 is CSARTVGDYGYTF. CDR3 nucleotide sequence: TGCAGTGCTAGGACAGTAGGGGACTATGGCTACACCTTC.

This chain uses TRBV5-1 with TRBJ1-6; D not certain. Deletions cut 3 bases from V and 7 bases from J, with 8 bases between. Germline V gene lookup returns CDR1 SGHRS and CDR2 YFSETQ. The length of the CDR3 is 13 residues. CDR3 bases: TGCGCCAGCAGCTCAATAGGGAATTCACCCCTCCACTTT. Translated: CASSSIGNSPLHF.

A few counts support this clonotype. The chain has TRBV10-3 and TRBJ2-3; 8 bases agree with TRBD1. Germline trimming cut 2 bases from V and 2 bases from J; bases unmatched to any gene: 6. Germline V lookup: CDR1 ENHRY, CDR2 SYGVKD. The CDR3 extends over 16 amino acids. Written as DNA, the CDR3 is TGTGCCATCAGTGAGCCGACAGGGGCCTACACAGATACGCAGTATTTT. Translation gives CAISEPTGAYTDTQYF.

The rearrangement uses TRBV4-2 and TRBJ1-2, with D possibly TRBD1 on 5 matching bases. The CDR3 is 16 residues long. CDR1 and CDR2 (germline): LGHNA, YNFKEQ. The ends were cut back, 1 base at V and 1 base at J, with 13 bases in the middle. The CDR3 bases are TGTGCCAGCAGCCAAGGCGTCGGGGGATATAACTATGGCTACACCTTC. Translation: CASSQGVGGYNYGYTF.

Only a few counts were recorded for this clonotype. The V call is TRBV4-1, the J call TRBJ1-1; perhaps TRBD1 as D (5 bases). The V and J ends lost 0 bases and 5 bases respectively, with 13 bases between them. Per germline, CDR1 MGHRA and CDR2 YSYEKL. The CDR3 is 15 residues long. The CDR3 protein is CASSQDPRVGTEAFF. DNA of the CDR3: TGCGCCAGCAGCCAAGATCCCAGGGTAGGGACTGAAGCTTTCTTT.

This sequence joins TRBV30 and TRBJ2-4; no clear D gene. V was shortened by 0 bases and J by 6 bases, with 6 bases between the two germline ends. This CDR3 comprises 12 residues. Germline assignment: CDR1 GTSNPN and CDR2 SVGIG (reference sequence). CDR3 DNA sequence: TGTGCCTGGAGTGTACACTTAAACATTCAGTACTTC. It translates to CAWSVHLNIQYF.

The chain recombines TRBV6-1 with TRBJ2-1, with D possibly matching TRBD1 (5 bases). The CDR3 has 15 residues. Germline CDR1 reads MNHNS; CDR2 reads SASEGT. V lost 2 bases to trimming and J lost 3 bases, with 11 bases between them. CDR3 region: CASSERGYGYNEQFF. In nucleotides, the CDR3 is TGTGCCAGCAGTGAAAGGGGTTATGGCTACAATGAGCAGTTCTTC.

This clonotype turned up a few times. In DNA form, the CDR3 reads TGTGCCAGCAGACCTACATTACCAACTAATGAAAAACTGTTTTTT. This codes for CASRPTLPTNEKLFF. The rearrangement links TRBV27 to TRBJ1-4; D call uncertain. The CDR3 runs 15 residues. Germline lookup yields CDR1 MNHEY and CDR2 SMNVEV (reference sequence). Deletions cut 6 bases from V and 0 bases from J, with 11 bases between.

Turning to this clonotype: Being one base from a much bigger clone, this may be a read error. This chain connects TRBV25-1 to TRBJ2-7, with D unclear. Per the germline V gene, CDR1 is MGHDK and CDR2 is SYGVNS. The CDR3 spans 13 residues. V was clipped by 3 bases and J by 10 bases, with 16 bases between them. The CDR3 DNA follows: TGTGCCAGCAGTGATGGCGGTGGGTACGTTCAGTACTTC. This encodes CASSDGGGYVQYF.

This clonotype was seen only a few times. The chain has TRBV12-3 or TRBV12-4 and TRBJ1-2; a weak D match, TRBD1 (5 bases). V shed 7 bases and J shed 4 bases, with 10 bases lying between them. The CDR3 consists of 12 residues. CDR3: CASTSGTYGYTF. The CDR3 DNA reads as TGTGCCAGCACCTCGGGGACCTATGGCTACACCTTC.

The chain combines TRBV7-2 with TRBJ1-2; 7 bases are a match to TRBD1. V dropped 5 bases and J dropped 3; count of bases not matched to a gene: 9. Per the germline V gene, CDR1 is SGHTA and CDR2 is FQGNSA. The CDR3 is 15 amino acids. Here the CDR3 reads CASSPEGAPHYGYTF. The CDR3 nucleotides read TGTGCCAGCAGCCCGGAGGGGGCCCCTCACTATGGCTACACCTTC.

This clonotype was observed a few times. The chain uses TRBV2 and TRBJ2-7; 14 bases match TRBD2. J was trimmed by 4 bases and V by 0 bases; bases with no gene match: 5. This CDR3 contains 17 residues. In germline, CDR1 is SNHLY, CDR2 FYNNEI. The CDR3 loop is CASSEAPGLAGVYEQYF. As DNA, the CDR3 is TGTGCCAGCAGTGAAGCGCCGGGACTAGCGGGAGTGTACGAGCAGTACTTC. The variable domain in full, completed from reference TRBV2 and TRBJ2-7, reads EPEVTQTPSHQVTQMGQEVILRCVPISNHLYFYWYRQILGQKVEFLVSFYNNEISEKSEIFDDQFSVERPDGSNFTLKIRSTKLEDSAMYFCASSEAPGLAGVYEQYFGPGTRLTVT.

Concerning this clonotype: The junction departs from the called germline gene at one end, perhaps through a read error. This chain connects TRBV3-1 to TRBJ2-7; 7 bases map to TRBD1. The CDR3 has 16 amino acids. CDR1 and CDR2 from the germline V gene are LGHDT and YNNKEL (reference sequence). Written as DNA, the CDR3 is TGTGCCAGCAGCCAGGGACAGATTAGTTCCTCCCACGAGCAGTACTTC. Residues: CASSQGQISSSHEQYF.

Only a few counts were recorded for this clonotype. The rearrangement joins TRBV18 to TRBJ2-7; TRBD1 might be the D (5 bases). V dropped 5 bases and J dropped 5 bases, with 13 bases sitting between them. This CDR3 spans 13 amino acids. Germline CDR1 and CDR2: KGHSH and LQKENI. CDR3 sequence: CASSAPGNNEQYF. The CDR3 coding sequence is TGTGCCAGCTCAGCCCCAGGGAACAACGAGCAGTACTTC. Filled out from reference TRBV18 and TRBJ2-7, the complete variable domain reads NAGVMQNPRHLVRRRGQEARLRCSPMKGHSHVYWYRQLPEEGLKFMVYLQKENIIDESGMPKERFSAEFPKEGPSILRIQQVVRGDSAAYFCASSAPGNNEQYFGPGTRLTVT.

The chain couples TRBV2 to TRBJ2-5, with 7 bases matching TRBD1. The junction had 7 bases not matched to a gene; V was cut back by 7 bases and J by 5 bases. The CDR3 consists of 13 residues. CDR1 and CDR2 from the germline V gene are SNHLY and FYNNEI. CDR3: CASMRGRLETQYF. The CDR3 DNA is TGTGCCAGCATGAGGGGGCGACTGGAGACCCAGTACTTC.

This clonotype was seen only a few times. Here the CDR3 DNA reads TGTGCCAGCAGCTTTGGGGTGGCAGATACGCAGTATTTT. Translating it yields CASSFGVADTQYF. V is TRBV7-2 and J is TRBJ2-3; no firm D call. This CDR3 is built from 13 residues. The V end lost 3 bases, the J end lost 4 bases, and 8 bases lay between the germline ends. CDR1 SGHTA and CDR2 FQGNSA come from the germline V gene. The full variable domain, its missing parts supplied by reference TRBV7-2 and TRBJ2-3, is GAGVSQSPSNKVTEKGKDVELRCDPISGHTALYWYRQSLGQGLEFLIYFQGNSAPDKSGLPSDRFSAERTGGSVSTLTIQRTQQEDSAVYLCASSFGVADTQYFGPGTRLTVL.

There are many counts of this clonotype. This chain connects TRBV10-3 to TRBJ2-5; D is uncertain. This CDR3 is built from 12 residues. Trimming took off 8 bases at V and 0 bases at J, with 7 bases between the two ends. The germline V gene has CDR1 ENHRY and CDR2 SYGVKD. In DNA, the CDR3 is TGTGCCATCGGGAACTACCAAGAGACCCAGTACTTC. Protein: CAIGNYQETQYF.

V is TRBV20-1 and J is TRBJ2-5; tentative D call: TRBD2 (5 bases). With 1 base removed from V and 11 bases from J, the gap between germline ends came to 14 bases. The germline V gene has CDR1 DFQATT and CDR2 SNEGSKA (reference sequence). The CDR3 spans 12 residues. CDR3 residues: CSARAGNNEQYF. DNA of the CDR3: TGCAGTGCTAGAGCCGGGAACAATGAGCAGTACTTC.

This clonotype was recorded many times. The chain is built from TRBV2 and TRBJ2-1; D possibly matches TRBD1 or TRBD2 (5 bases each). The V end was cut by 6 bases, the J end by 8 bases, with 20 bases between. The CDR3 is 15 amino acids. The germline gives CDR1 SNHLY, CDR2 FYNNEI. The CDR3 is CASRVRESKGHEQFF. The DNA for the CDR3 is TGTGCCAGCAGGGTCCGAGAATCTAAGGGACATGAGCAGTTCTTC.

A few counts support this clonotype. This sequence joins TRBV20-1 and TRBJ2-7; the match to TRBD2 covers 11 bases. This CDR3 is 15 amino acids long. Germline CDR1 and CDR2: DFQATT and SNEGSKA (reference sequence). V shed 2 bases, J shed 5 bases, and the junction held 8 bases outside the gene matches. The CDR3 nucleotides read TGCAGTGCTAGAACTACTAGCGGGGGCCGGGACGAGCAGTACTTC. Amino acids: CSARTTSGGRDEQYF.

V usage is TRBV7-2 and J usage is TRBJ1-3, with D unresolved. V dropped 5 bases and J dropped 0 bases, with 11 bases sitting between them. The germline CDR1 and CDR2 sequences are SGHTA and FQGNSA. The CDR3 runs 15 residues. The CDR3 sequence: CASSLVSLSGNTIYF. In DNA form, the CDR3 reads TGTGCCAGCAGCCTAGTCAGTCTCTCTGGAAACACCATATATTTT.

This rearrangement joins TRBV27 to TRBJ2-1, with 11 bases fitting TRBD2. The V gene's germline CDR1 is MNHEY and CDR2 SMNVEV (reference sequence). V lost 0 bases to trimming and J lost 9 bases; unmatched junction nucleotides: 13. This CDR3 region has 18 residues. For the CDR3, the DNA is TGTGCCAGCAGTTTATCCCGGGGATTAGCGGGAGGGCCTGGTGAGCAGTTCTTC. It specifies CASSLSRGLAGGPGEQFF.

CDR3 protein: CASSFEVNSPLHF. As DNA, the CDR3 is TGTGCCAGCAGTTTTGAAGTCAATTCACCCCTCCACTTT. The V and J genes are TRBV28 and TRBJ1-6; D is undetermined. CDR1 and CDR2 (germline): MDHEN, SYDVKM. Trimming pared 3 bases from V and 7 bases from J, leaving 7 bases between. CDR3 size: 13 residues.

The gene calls are TRBV20-1 and TRBJ1-2; D remains unclear. V lost 3 bases and J lost 7, with 15 bases in between. Germline CDR1 is DFQATT and CDR2 is SNEGSKA (reference sequence). There are 13 residues in the CDR3. DNA for the CDR3: TGCAGTGCTAGCCTCAACGGGGTCCGTGGCTACACCTTC. This gives the protein CSASLNGVRGYTF.

V usage is TRBV27 and J usage is TRBJ2-1, with 11 bases lining up with TRBD2. V lost 4 bases and J lost 3; bases outside the gene matches: 5. Germline V lookup: CDR1 MNHEY, CDR2 SMNVEV (reference sequence). The CDR3 is 16 amino acids. Written as DNA, the CDR3 is TGTGCCAGCAGTTCATATACTAGCGGGAGCTACAATGAGCAGTTCTTC. Amino acid sequence: CASSSYTSGSYNEQFF.

V gene TRBV11-2 combines with J gene TRBJ2-1; the match to TRBD1 covers 9 bases. V dropped 1 base and J dropped 7; count of bases not matched to a gene: 5. Looked up from germline, CDR1 is SGHAT and CDR2 is FQNNGV. CDR3 length: 15 residues. CDR3 bases: TGTGCCAGCAGCTTAGCCGGGACAGGGAAAAATGAGCAGTTCTTC. As protein: CASSLAGTGKNEQFF.